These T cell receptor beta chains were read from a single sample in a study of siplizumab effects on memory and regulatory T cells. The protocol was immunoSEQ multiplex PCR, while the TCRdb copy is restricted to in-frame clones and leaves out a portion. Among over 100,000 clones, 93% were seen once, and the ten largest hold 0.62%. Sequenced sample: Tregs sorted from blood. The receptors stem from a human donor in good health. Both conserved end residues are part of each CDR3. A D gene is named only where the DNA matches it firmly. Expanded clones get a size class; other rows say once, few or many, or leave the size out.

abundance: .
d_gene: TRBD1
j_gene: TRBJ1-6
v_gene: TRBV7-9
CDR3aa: CASSLWRTGLNSPLHF
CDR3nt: TGTGCCAGCAGCTTATGGAGGACAGGGTTAAATTCACCCCTCCACTTT

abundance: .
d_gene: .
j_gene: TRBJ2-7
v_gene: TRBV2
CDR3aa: CASIRLYEQYF
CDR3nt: TGTGCCAGCATTCGCCTATACGAGCAGTACTTC

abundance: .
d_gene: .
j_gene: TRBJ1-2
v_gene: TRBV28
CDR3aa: CASSIPRALNYGYTF
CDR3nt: TGTGCCAGCAGTATCCCCCGGGCCCTTAACTATGGCTACACCTTC

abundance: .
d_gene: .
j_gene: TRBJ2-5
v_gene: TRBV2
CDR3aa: CASCRGRGETQYF
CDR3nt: TGTGCCAGCTGTAGGGGCAGGGGTGAGACCCAGTACTTC

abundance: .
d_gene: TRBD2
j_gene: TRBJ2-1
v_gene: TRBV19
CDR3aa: CASSIGTSGRGDEQFF
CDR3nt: TGTGCCAGTAGTATAGGGACTAGCGGGCGCGGAGATGAGCAGTTCTTC

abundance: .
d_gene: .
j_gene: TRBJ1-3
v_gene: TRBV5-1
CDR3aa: CASMGGRGTGNTIYF
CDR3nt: TGCGCCAGCATGGGGGGCAGGGGCACTGGAAACACCATATATTTT

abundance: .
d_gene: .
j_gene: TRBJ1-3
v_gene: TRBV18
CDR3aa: CASSPPRMGASGNTIYF
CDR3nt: TGTGCCAGCTCACCACCGCGGATGGGAGCCTCTGGAAACACCATATATTTT

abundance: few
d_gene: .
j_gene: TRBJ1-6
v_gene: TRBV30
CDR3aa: CAWSVGLNSPLHF
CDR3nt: TGTGCCTGGAGTGTGGGACTGAATTCACCCCTCCACTTT

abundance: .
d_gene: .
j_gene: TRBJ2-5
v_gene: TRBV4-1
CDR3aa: CASSHGGVGETQYF
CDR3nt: TGCGCCAGCAGCCACGGCGGGGTTGGGGAGACCCAGTACTTC

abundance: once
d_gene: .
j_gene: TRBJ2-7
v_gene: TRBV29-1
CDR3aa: CSVGWGGRSSYEQYF
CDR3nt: TGCAGCGTTGGCTGGGGGGGCCGGAGCTCCTACGAGCAGTACTTC

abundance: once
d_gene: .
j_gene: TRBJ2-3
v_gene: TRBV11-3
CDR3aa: CASSLRRSSAGPDTQYF
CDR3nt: TGTGCCAGCAGCTTAAGGAGGTCCTCCGCGGGGCCTGATACGCAGTATTTT

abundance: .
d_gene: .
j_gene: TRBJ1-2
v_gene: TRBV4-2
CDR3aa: CASSQDARPNYGYTF
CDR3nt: TGTGCCAGCAGCCAAGATGCCAGACCTAACTATGGCTACACCTTC

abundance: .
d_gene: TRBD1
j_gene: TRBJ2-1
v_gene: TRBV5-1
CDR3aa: CASSLDRGGNEQFF
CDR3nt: TGCGCCAGCAGCTTGGACAGGGGTGGTAATGAGCAGTTCTTC

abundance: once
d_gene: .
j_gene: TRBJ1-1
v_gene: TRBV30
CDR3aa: CAWRGRANTEAFF
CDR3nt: TGTGCCTGGAGAGGCAGGGCGAACACTGAAGCTTTCTTT